This T cell receptor beta chain originates from a study of OX40 agonist ivuxolimab in advanced cancers. Study background: With a range of roughly 20 to 85, age averaged roughly 60 years, and 70% to 85% were male. Study outcomes and limitations: At 0.1 to 3.0 mg/kg and by week 6, CD4+ and CD8+ T cells in the blood had expanded clonally.

Produced via immunoSEQ multiplex PCR; TCRdb's table is partial and in-frame only. Here the sample spans 80,000 or so clones, 92% being singletons. For this clone: Its antigen is not identified.

The CDR3 has 17 residues. Germline V CDR1 and CDR2: GTSNPN, SVGIG (reference sequence). Trimming cost V 2 bases and J 2 bases; bases outside gene matches: 9. Sequenced material: CD4+ or CD8+ T cells sorted from blood, taken in a trial of the OX40 agonist ivuxolimab. This chain uses TRBV30 with TRBJ2-6, with 7 bases that match TRBD1. This TCR derives from an adult with an advanced solid tumor such as melanoma, head and neck, liver or kidney cancer. CDR3 DNA sequence: TGTGCCTGGAGTTCGCCTTGGACAGGACCTGGGGCCAACGTCCTGACTTTC. This codes for CAWSSPWTGPGANVLTF. Using reference TRBV30 and TRBJ2-6 for the parts outside the CDR3, the full variable domain is SQTIHQWPATLVQPVGSPLSLECTVEGTSNPNLYWYRQAAGRGLQLLFYSVGIGQISSEVPQNLSASRPQDRQFILSSKKLLLSDSGFYLCAWSSPWTGPGANVLTFGAGSRLTVL.